This TCR beta chain was sequenced in a study of blood T cell repertoires in COVID-19. Study summary: Nucleic acid was either cDNA or gDNA, and it came from T cells, B-cell-depleted T cells, or PBMCs.

Per the germline V gene, CDR1 is MDHEN and CDR2 is SYDVKM. The CDR3 spans 15 residues. The V gene end was trimmed by 8 bases and the J gene end by 1 base; junction bases not matched to a gene: 8. Measured with immunoSEQ multiplex PCR; TCRdb has only the in-frame clones, and not every one. This sample has 60,000 to 85,000 clones, with roughly 90% found just once. The TCR was taken from a man between 45 and 60 years old with acute or convalescent COVID-19. The V gene is TRBV28, the J gene TRBJ2-5; the match to TRBD2 covers 9 bases. The sequenced sample was peripheral blood. CDR3 DNA: TGTGCCAGCGGGGGGGCTAGCGGGGCCCAAGAGACCCAGTACTTC. It is translated as CASGGASGAQETQYF.